This is a list of T cell receptor beta chains from one sample in a study of control samples from healthy donors and cancer patients. Only in-frame clones appear in the TCRdb table, and some are missing; sequencing was by immunoSEQ multiplex PCR. The data contain some 150,000 clones, approximately 94% of them singletons. Sequencing input: blood. These receptors came from a man aged 35 to 55 in good health. Both conserved end residues are part of each CDR3. The order of the fields is V gene, clone size, D gene, J gene, CDR3 protein, CDR3 DNA. The D gene is left open where the match is weak. Size is stated for part of the rows, as once, few or many counts, or as a class when the clone is expanded.

v_gene: TRBV2
abundance: .
d_gene: TRBD2
j_gene: TRBJ2-3
CDR3aa: CASSDPLAGGQDTQYF
CDR3nt: TGTGCCAGCAGTGACCCCCTAGCGGGGGGGCAAGATACGCAGTATTTT

v_gene: TRBV7-2
abundance: .
d_gene: TRBD2
j_gene: TRBJ2-2
CDR3aa: CASSLVAGGLTGELFF
CDR3nt: TGTGCCAGCAGCTTAGTAGCGGGGGGGCTGACCGGGGAGCTGTTTTTT

v_gene: TRBV5-1
abundance: .
d_gene: TRBD1
j_gene: TRBJ2-1
CDR3aa: CASSLVRDRGHSEQFF
CDR3nt: TGCGCCAGCAGCTTGGTCCGGGACAGGGGTCACAGTGAGCAGTTCTTC

v_gene: TRBV7-7
abundance: .
d_gene: TRBD1
j_gene: TRBJ2-3
CDR3aa: CASSLGDSSTDTQYF
CDR3nt: TGTGCCAGCAGCTTAGGGGACAGCAGCACAGATACGCAGTATTTT

v_gene: TRBV5-1
abundance: .
d_gene: .
j_gene: TRBJ1-3
CDR3aa: CASSALDGRSGNTIYF
CDR3nt: TGCGCCAGCAGCGCACTGGACGGCCGATCTGGAAACACCATATATTTT

v_gene: TRBV7-9
abundance: .
d_gene: .
j_gene: TRBJ2-7
CDR3aa: CASSIKFEQYF
CDR3nt: TGTGCCAGCAGCATAAAGTTCGAGCAGTACTTC

v_gene: TRBV11-2
abundance: .
d_gene: TRBD1
j_gene: TRBJ1-5
CDR3aa: CASSLGTAIRNQPQHF
CDR3nt: TGTGCCAGCAGCCTAGGGACAGCCATTCGGAATCAGCCCCAGCATTTT

v_gene: TRBV4-3
abundance: .
d_gene: .
j_gene: TRBJ1-1
CDR3aa: CASSQVPTAEAFF
CDR3nt: TGCGCCAGCAGCCAAGTACCCACGGCTGAAGCTTTCTTT

v_gene: TRBV15
abundance: .
d_gene: .
j_gene: TRBJ1-5
CDR3aa: CATSRGVFGMENQPQHF
CDR3nt: TGTGCCACCAGCAGAGGGGTATTCGGGATGGAGAATCAGCCCCAGCATTTT

v_gene: TRBV11-2
abundance: .
d_gene: .
j_gene: TRBJ1-3
CDR3aa: CASSSQGGGNTIYF
CDR3nt: TGTGCCAGCAGCTCCCAGGGTGGTGGAAACACCATATATTTT

v_gene: TRBV24-1
abundance: .
d_gene: .
j_gene: TRBJ2-5
CDR3aa: CATSRTEETQYF
CDR3nt: TGTGCCACCAGTCGGACAGAAGAGACCCAGTACTTC

v_gene: TRBV18
abundance: .
d_gene: TRBD1
j_gene: TRBJ1-2
CDR3aa: CASSPGQGENYGYTF
CDR3nt: TGTGCCAGCTCACCAGGACAGGGAGAAAACTATGGCTACACCTTC

v_gene: TRBV6-5
abundance: .
d_gene: TRBD1
j_gene: TRBJ2-3
CDR3aa: CASSPGQGASTQYF
CDR3nt: TGTGCCAGCAGCCCGGGACAGGGGGCTAGTACGCAGTATTTT

v_gene: TRBV5-6
abundance: .
d_gene: .
j_gene: TRBJ1-5
CDR3aa: CASSLGTGWAQPQHF
CDR3nt: TGTGCCAGCAGCTTGGGTACGGGATGGGCCCAGCCCCAGCATTTT

v_gene: TRBV5-1
abundance: .
d_gene: TRBD1
j_gene: TRBJ2-2
CDR3aa: CASSWRDRGQSGELFF
CDR3nt: TGCGCCAGCAGCTGGCGGGACAGGGGGCAATCCGGGGAGCTGTTTTTT

v_gene: TRBV12-3/TRBV12-4
abundance: .
d_gene: .
j_gene: TRBJ2-5
CDR3aa: CASSFALGETQYF
CDR3nt: TGTGCCAGCAGTTTTGCCCTAGGGGAGACCCAGTACTTC

v_gene: TRBV7-2
abundance: .
d_gene: .
j_gene: TRBJ1-2
CDR3aa: CASSLEGGFGYTF
CDR3nt: TGTGCCAGCAGCTTAGAAGGCGGGTTTGGCTACACCTTC

v_gene: TRBV18
abundance: .
d_gene: .
j_gene: TRBJ1-5
CDR3aa: CASSPAGEGQPQHF
CDR3nt: TGTGCCAGCTCACCCGCTGGGGAAGGTCAGCCCCAGCATTTT

v_gene: TRBV13
abundance: .
d_gene: .
j_gene: TRBJ2-7
CDR3aa: CASSPRQRPYEQYF
CDR3nt: TGTGCCAGCAGCCCCCGACAGAGACCCTACGAGCAGTACTTC

v_gene: TRBV28
abundance: .
d_gene: .
j_gene: TRBJ1-1
CDR3aa: CASSSDYMGMNTEAFF
CDR3nt: TGTGCCAGCAGTTCCGACTACATGGGGATGAACACTGAAGCTTTCTTT

v_gene: TRBV2
abundance: .
d_gene: .
j_gene: TRBJ1-4
CDR3aa: CASSASGGRNEKLFF
CDR3nt: TGTGCCAGCAGCGCTTCGGGAGGGAGGAATGAAAAACTGTTTTTT

v_gene: TRBV5-5
abundance: .
d_gene: .
j_gene: TRBJ1-1
CDR3aa: CASSLGVGMLGTEAFF
CDR3nt: TGTGCCAGCAGCTTGGGGGTTGGTATGTTGGGGACGGAAGCTTTCTTT

v_gene: TRBV19
abundance: .
d_gene: .
j_gene: TRBJ1-2
CDR3aa: CASSETGNYGYTF
CDR3nt: TGTGCCAGTAGTGAGACGGGGAACTATGGCTACACCTTC

v_gene: TRBV9
abundance: .
d_gene: .
j_gene: TRBJ2-1
CDR3aa: CASSPGSGPNNEQFF
CDR3nt: TGTGCCAGCAGCCCTGGCTCCGGCCCAAACAATGAGCAGTTCTTC

v_gene: TRBV4-3
abundance: .
d_gene: .
j_gene: TRBJ1-6
CDR3aa: CASSLETGLRSPLHF
CDR3nt: TGCGCCAGCAGCCTCGAAACAGGGTTGAGATCACCCCTCCACTTT

v_gene: TRBV28
abundance: .
d_gene: .
j_gene: TRBJ1-3
CDR3aa: CASSRGGGSGNTIYF
CDR3nt: TGTGCCAGCAGTAGAGGCGGGGGCTCTGGAAACACCATATATTTT

v_gene: TRBV21-1
abundance: .
d_gene: .
j_gene: TRBJ1-3
CDR3aa: CASSTGGGCGNTIYF
CDR3nt: TGTGCCAGCAGCACAGGGGGGGGTTGTGGAAACACCATATATTTT

v_gene: TRBV7-8
abundance: few
d_gene: TRBD1
j_gene: TRBJ1-6
CDR3aa: CASSYWTGGNSPLHF
CDR3nt: TGTGCCAGCAGCTATTGGACAGGGGGCAACTCACCCCTCCACTTT

v_gene: TRBV5-1
abundance: .
d_gene: .
j_gene: TRBJ2-7
CDR3aa: CASSLWGSYEQYF
CDR3nt: TGCGCCAGCAGCTTGTGGGGCAGCTACGAGCAGTACTTC

v_gene: TRBV4-1
abundance: .
d_gene: .
j_gene: TRBJ1-3
CDR3aa: CASSQDPGSGNTIYF
CDR3nt: TGCGCCAGCAGCCAAGATCCGGGGTCCGGAAACACCATATATTTT

v_gene: TRBV5-4
abundance: .
d_gene: .
j_gene: TRBJ2-3
CDR3aa: CASSLGVRSTDTQYF
CDR3nt: TGTGCCAGCAGCTTGGGGGTCAGAAGCACAGATACGCAGTATTTT

v_gene: TRBV24-1
abundance: .
d_gene: .
j_gene: TRBJ2-2
CDR3aa: CATSDLGEVGGELFF
CDR3nt: TGTGCCACCAGTGATTTGGGGGAGGTCGGCGGGGAGCTGTTTTTT

v_gene: TRBV7-9
abundance: .
d_gene: .
j_gene: TRBJ1-2
CDR3aa: CASSLSAGSGYTF
CDR3nt: TGTGCCAGCAGCTTATCCGCAGGGAGCGGCTACACCTTC

v_gene: TRBV12-3/TRBV12-4
abundance: few
d_gene: .
j_gene: TRBJ1-5
CDR3aa: CASSLQSNQPQHF
CDR3nt: TGTGCCAGCAGTTTACAGAGCAATCAGCCCCAGCATTTT

v_gene: TRBV6-5
abundance: .
d_gene: TRBD1
j_gene: TRBJ1-6
CDR3aa: CASRRLDRAPLHF
CDR3nt: TGTGCCAGCAGGAGACTGGACAGGGCACCCCTCCACTTT

v_gene: TRBV9
abundance: once
d_gene: TRBD1
j_gene: TRBJ1-2
CDR3aa: CASRGGQGTDGYTF
CDR3nt: TGTGCCAGCAGAGGGGGACAGGGAACCGATGGCTACACCTTC

v_gene: TRBV24-1
abundance: .
d_gene: .
j_gene: TRBJ1-1
CDR3aa: CATSDRGTEAFF
CDR3nt: TGTGCCACCAGTGACCGGGGGACTGAAGCTTTCTTT

v_gene: TRBV9
abundance: .
d_gene: .
j_gene: TRBJ1-2
CDR3aa: CASSVDDSNYGYTF
CDR3nt: TGTGCCAGCAGCGTCGACGACTCTAACTATGGCTACACCTTC

v_gene: TRBV7-3
abundance: .
d_gene: TRBD1
j_gene: TRBJ2-1
CDR3aa: CASSFGTGSYNEQFF
CDR3nt: TGTGCCAGCAGCTTCGGGACAGGCTCCTACAATGAGCAGTTCTTC

v_gene: TRBV6-5
abundance: .
d_gene: TRBD1
j_gene: TRBJ2-2
CDR3aa: CASSTRTGGAGELFF
CDR3nt: TGTGCCAGCAGTACCCGGACAGGGGGGGCCGGGGAGCTGTTTTTT

v_gene: TRBV11-3
abundance: .
d_gene: .
j_gene: TRBJ1-1
CDR3aa: CASSLSGAVGTEAFF
CDR3nt: TGTGCCAGCAGCTTGTCCGGGGCGGTTGGCACTGAAGCTTTCTTT

v_gene: TRBV28
abundance: .
d_gene: TRBD1
j_gene: TRBJ2-2
CDR3aa: CASTTRQGAGELFF
CDR3nt: TGTGCCAGCACCACGAGACAGGGGGCCGGGGAGCTGTTTTTT

v_gene: TRBV19
abundance: .
d_gene: .
j_gene: TRBJ2-1
CDR3aa: CASSWRNNEQFF
CDR3nt: TGTGCCAGTAGTTGGAGGAACAATGAGCAGTTCTTC

v_gene: TRBV4-1
abundance: .
d_gene: TRBD1
j_gene: TRBJ1-4
CDR3aa: CASSASAAYRGANEKLFF
CDR3nt: TGCGCCAGCAGCGCCTCAGCGGCCTACAGGGGTGCTAATGAAAAACTGTTTTTT

v_gene: TRBV5-4
abundance: .
d_gene: TRBD2
j_gene: TRBJ2-3
CDR3aa: CASSFSGGGGDTQYF
CDR3nt: TGTGCCAGCAGCTTTTCCGGGGGGGGTGGAGATACGCAGTATTTT

v_gene: TRBV12-5
abundance: once
d_gene: .
j_gene: TRBJ1-5
CDR3aa: CASGLGVVGQPQHF
CDR3nt: TGTGCTAGTGGTTTGGGGGTTGTGGGTCAGCCCCAGCATTTT

v_gene: TRBV28
abundance: .
d_gene: .
j_gene: TRBJ2-3
CDR3aa: CASSPTVESTDTQYF
CDR3nt: TGTGCCAGCAGTCCGACGGTAGAGAGCACAGATACGCAGTATTTT

v_gene: TRBV5-6
abundance: .
d_gene: .
j_gene: TRBJ2-7
CDR3aa: CASSRPGSYEQYF
CDR3nt: TGTGCCAGCAGCAGACCGGGATCGTACGAGCAGTACTTC

v_gene: TRBV19
abundance: .
d_gene: .
j_gene: TRBJ1-1
CDR3aa: CASSIGWNTEAFF
CDR3nt: TGTGCCAGTAGTATAGGTTGGAACACTGAAGCTTTCTTT

v_gene: TRBV27
abundance: .
d_gene: .
j_gene: TRBJ2-7
CDR3aa: CASSVNWGAEQYF
CDR3nt: TGTGCCAGCAGTGTCAATTGGGGAGCCGAGCAGTACTTC

v_gene: TRBV27
abundance: .
d_gene: .
j_gene: TRBJ2-7
CDR3aa: CASSRSSIAYEQYF
CDR3nt: TGTGCCAGCAGTCGTTCTTCTATAGCCTACGAGCAGTACTTC

v_gene: TRBV5-6
abundance: .
d_gene: .
j_gene: TRBJ1-2
CDR3aa: CASSPPYRPTPSGYTF
CDR3nt: TGTGCCAGCAGCCCACCCTATAGGCCTACGCCGTCTGGCTACACCTTC